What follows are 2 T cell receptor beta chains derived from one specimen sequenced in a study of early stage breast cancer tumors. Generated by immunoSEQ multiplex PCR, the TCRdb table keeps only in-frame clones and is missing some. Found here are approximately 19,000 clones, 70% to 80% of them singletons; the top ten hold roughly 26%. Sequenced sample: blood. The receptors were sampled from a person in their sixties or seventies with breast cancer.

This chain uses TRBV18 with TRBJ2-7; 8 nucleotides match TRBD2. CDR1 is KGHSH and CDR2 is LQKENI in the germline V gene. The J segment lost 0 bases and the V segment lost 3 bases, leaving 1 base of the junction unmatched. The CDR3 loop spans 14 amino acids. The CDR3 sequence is CASSPGGGSYEQYF. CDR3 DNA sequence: TGTGCCAGCTCACCCGGGGGGGGCTCCTACGAGCAGTACTTC. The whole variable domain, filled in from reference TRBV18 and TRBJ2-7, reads NAGVMQNPRHLVRRRGQEARLRCSPMKGHSHVYWYRQLPEEGLKFMVYLQKENIIDESGMPKERFSAEFPKEGPSILRIQQVVRGDSAAYFCASSPGGGSYEQYFGPGTRLTVT.

CDR3 loop: CASSATGTTKNIQYF. In DNA, the CDR3 is TGTGCCAGCAGCGCCACCGGGACTACCAAAAACATTCAGTACTTC. The rearrangement links TRBV9 to TRBJ2-4; 7 positions agree with TRBD2. CDR3 size: 15 residues. Germline assignment: CDR1 SGDLS and CDR2 YYNGEE. Trimming took 3 bases from V and 2 from J; bases not matched to a gene: 5.